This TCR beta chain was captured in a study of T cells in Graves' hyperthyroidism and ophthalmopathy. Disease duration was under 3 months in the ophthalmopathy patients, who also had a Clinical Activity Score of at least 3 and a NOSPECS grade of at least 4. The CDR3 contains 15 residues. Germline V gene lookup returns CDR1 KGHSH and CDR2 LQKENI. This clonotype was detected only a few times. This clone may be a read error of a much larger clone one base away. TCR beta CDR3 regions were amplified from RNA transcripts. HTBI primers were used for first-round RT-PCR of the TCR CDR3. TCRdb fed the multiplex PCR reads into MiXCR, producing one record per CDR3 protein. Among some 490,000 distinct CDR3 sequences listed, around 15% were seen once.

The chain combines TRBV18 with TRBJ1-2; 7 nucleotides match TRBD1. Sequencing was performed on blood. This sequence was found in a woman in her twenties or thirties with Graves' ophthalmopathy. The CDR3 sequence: CASTPGQQVNYGCTF. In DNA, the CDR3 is TGTGCCAGCACACCGGGACAGCAGGTGAACTATGGCTGCACCTTC.